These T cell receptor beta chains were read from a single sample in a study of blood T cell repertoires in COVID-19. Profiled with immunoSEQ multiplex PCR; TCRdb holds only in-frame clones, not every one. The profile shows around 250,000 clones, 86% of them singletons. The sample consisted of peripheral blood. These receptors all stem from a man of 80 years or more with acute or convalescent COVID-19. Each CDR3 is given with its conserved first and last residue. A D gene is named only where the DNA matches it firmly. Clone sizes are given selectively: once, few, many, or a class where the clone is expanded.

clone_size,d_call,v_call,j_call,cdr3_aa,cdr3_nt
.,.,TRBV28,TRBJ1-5,CATYDRSAQPQHF,TGTGCCACATACGACAGATCAGCGCAGCCCCAGCATTTT
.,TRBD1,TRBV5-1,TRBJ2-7,CASKKSSGQVYSYEQYF,TGCGCCAGCAAAAAATCTTCAGGACAGGTTTACTCCTACGAGCAGTACTTC
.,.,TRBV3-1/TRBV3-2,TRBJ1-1,CASSQGRSSGPEAFF,TGTGCCAGCAGCCAAGGGCGGAGTAGCGGCCCTGAAGCTTTCTTT
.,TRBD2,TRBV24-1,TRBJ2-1,CATSVLAGDNEQFF,TGTGCCACCAGTGTCCTAGCGGGAGATAATGAGCAGTTCTTC
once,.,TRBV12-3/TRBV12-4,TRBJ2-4,CASEGIDANIQYF,TGTGCCAGCGAGGGAATTGACGCGAACATTCAGTACTTC
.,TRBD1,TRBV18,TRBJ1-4,CASSRDRANEKLFF,TGTGCCAGCTCCCGGGACAGGGCTAATGAAAAACTGTTTTTT
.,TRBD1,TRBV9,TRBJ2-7,CASSVSLRGQSYEQYF,TGTGCCAGCAGCGTAAGTCTTAGGGGGCAGTCCTACGAGCAGTACTTC
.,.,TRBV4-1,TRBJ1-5,CASSRAAHGQPQHF,TGCGCCAGCAGCCGGGCAGCCCATGGGCAGCCCCAGCATTTT
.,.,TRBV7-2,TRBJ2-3,CASSLGGGGKITQYF,TGTGCCAGCAGCTTAGGAGGTGGGGGGAAAATAACGCAGTATTTT
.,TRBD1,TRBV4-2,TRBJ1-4,CASSQVGQGGRAEKLFF,TGTGCCAGCAGCCAAGTGGGACAGGGTGGGAGGGCCGAAAAACTGTTTTTT
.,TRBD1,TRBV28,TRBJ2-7,CASSLTGGAYEQYF,TGTGCCAGCAGCTTAACAGGGGGCGCCTACGAGCAGTACTTC
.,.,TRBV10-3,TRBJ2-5,CAISLTGRETQYF,TGTGCCATCAGTCTTACAGGGCGAGAGACCCAGTACTTC
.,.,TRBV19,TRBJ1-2,CASSDQGNYGYTF,TGTGCCAGTAGTGACCAGGGAAACTATGGCTACACCTTC
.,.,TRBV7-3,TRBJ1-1,CASSLEGITEAFF,TGTGCCAGCAGCTTGGAGGGGATCACTGAAGCTTTCTTT
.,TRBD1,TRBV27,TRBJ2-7,CASNSWDRGHEQYF,TGTGCCAGCAACTCTTGGGACAGGGGCCACGAGCAGTACTTC
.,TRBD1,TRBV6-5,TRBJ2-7,CASSSPRDRGQDEQYF,TGTGCCAGCAGTTCCCCACGGGACAGGGGGCAGGACGAGCAGTACTTC
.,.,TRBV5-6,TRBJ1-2,CASSPPDRNYGYTF,TGTGCCAGCAGCCCTCCGGACAGAAACTATGGCTACACCTTC
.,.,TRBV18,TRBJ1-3,CASSPQLPQGSGNTIYF,TGTGCCAGCTCACCCCAACTACCGCAGGGATCTGGAAACACCATATATTTT
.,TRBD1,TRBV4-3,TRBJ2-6,CASSQDVLGQGIFSGANVLTF,TGCGCCAGCAGCCAAGATGTTTTAGGACAGGGAATTTTCTCTGGGGCCAACGTCCTGACTTTC
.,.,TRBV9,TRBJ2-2,CASSASVTRTGELFF,TGTGCCAGCAGCGCCTCAGTCACGCGGACCGGGGAGCTGTTTTTT
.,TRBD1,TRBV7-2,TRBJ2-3,CASSLERTGLNTQYF,TGTGCCAGCAGCTTAGAAAGGACAGGGTTAAATACGCAGTATTTT
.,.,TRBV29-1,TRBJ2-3,CSVDRGTDTQYF,TGCAGCGTTGACAGGGGAACAGATACGCAGTATTTT
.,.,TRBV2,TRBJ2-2,CASREQGIRTGELFF,TGTGCCAGCAGGGAACAGGGAATCCGCACCGGGGAGCTGTTTTTT
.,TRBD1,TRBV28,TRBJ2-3,CASSVQGTATDTQYF,TGTGCCAGCAGCGTTCAGGGGACAGCCACAGATACGCAGTATTTT
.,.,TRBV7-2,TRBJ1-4,CASSLAGGQREKLFF,TGTGCCAGCAGCTTAGCCGGGGGGCAACGTGAAAAACTGTTTTTT
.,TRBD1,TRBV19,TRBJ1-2,CASRGQGAVGYTF,TGTGCCAGTAGGGGACAGGGGGCTGTTGGCTACACCTTC
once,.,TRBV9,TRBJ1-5,CASSVAAGISPQHF,TGTGCCAGCAGCGTAGCGGCAGGAATCAGCCCCCAGCATTTT
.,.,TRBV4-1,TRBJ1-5,CASSQWAGRDDQPQHF,TGCGCCAGCAGCCAGTGGGCCGGCAGGGATGATCAGCCCCAGCATTTT
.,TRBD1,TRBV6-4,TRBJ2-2,CASRPTGGTTGELFF,TGTGCCAGCAGACCGACAGGGGGCACCACCGGGGAGCTGTTTTTT
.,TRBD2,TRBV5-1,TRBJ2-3,CASSSGTSEYTQYF,TGCGCCAGCAGCTCCGGGACTAGTGAGTATACGCAGTATTTT